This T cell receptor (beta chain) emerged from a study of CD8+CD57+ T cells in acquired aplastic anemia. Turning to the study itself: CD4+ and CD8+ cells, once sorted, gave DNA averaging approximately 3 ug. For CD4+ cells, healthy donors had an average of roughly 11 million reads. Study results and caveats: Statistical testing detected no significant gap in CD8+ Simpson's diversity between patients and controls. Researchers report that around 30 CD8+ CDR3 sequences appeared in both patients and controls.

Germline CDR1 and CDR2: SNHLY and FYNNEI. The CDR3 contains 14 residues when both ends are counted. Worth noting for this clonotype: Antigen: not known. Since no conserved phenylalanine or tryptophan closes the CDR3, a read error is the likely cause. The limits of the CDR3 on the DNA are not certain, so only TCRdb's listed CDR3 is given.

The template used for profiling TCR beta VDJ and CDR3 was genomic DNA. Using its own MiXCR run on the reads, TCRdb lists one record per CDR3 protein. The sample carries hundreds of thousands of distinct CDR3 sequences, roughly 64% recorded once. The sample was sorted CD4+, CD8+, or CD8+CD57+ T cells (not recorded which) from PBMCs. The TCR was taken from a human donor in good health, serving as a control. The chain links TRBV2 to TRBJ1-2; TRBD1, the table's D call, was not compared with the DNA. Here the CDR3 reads CASSSDRRTEAFFG.